Listed below are T cell receptor beta chains from one sample, sequenced in a study of CD8+ T cells in alopecia areata. Assay: immunoSEQ multiplex PCR; the TCRdb copy retains only in-frame clones and omits some. The sample yields 180,000 or so clones, around 58% seen once. The sequencing here drew on CD4+ T cells sorted from blood, taken between weeks 55 and 65, from a patient treated with tofacitinib. The origin of the receptors is a human donor with alopecia areata. The CDR3 runs from the conserved cysteine through the conserved F or W. Fields, in order: V gene, CDR3 protein.

TRBV29-1 | CSVGDRGRVSTDTQYF
TRBV30 | CAWEPGGQETQYF
TRBV5-4 | CASSLAGDGYTF
TRBV19 | CASSIEAQIEQFF
TRBV25-1 | CASSGMGNSNQPQHF
TRBV6-5 | CASSHAWGNTEAFF
TRBV19 | CASSIDGKYSNQPQHF
TRBV27 | CASSLTGYSYNSPLHF
TRBV29-1 | CSVVAGGRDTGELFF
TRBV14 | CASSRRTGGSFAGELFF
TRBV5-1 | CASHPRTGSTDTQYF
TRBV5-1 | CASSLAGLNNEQFF
TRBV4-2 | CASSQAQRGGSEQFF
TRBV4-1 | CASSRGPAGVQETQYF
TRBV2 | CASKRDSNTEAFF
TRBV29-1 | CSVSTSGGANEQFF
TRBV10-3 | CAISEPGLYGYTF
TRBV19 | CASSSPGTGLSSGNQPQHF
TRBV20-1 | CSATKRGAEFF
TRBV2 | CASSPTSGGGGIQYF
TRBV30 | CAWSAPTPLHF
TRBV6-6 | CASYRGNYGYTF
TRBV4-2 | CASSQDSGRNTEAFF
TRBV5-1 | CASSLQGNEQYF
TRBV29-1 | CSVDRDRGGETQYF